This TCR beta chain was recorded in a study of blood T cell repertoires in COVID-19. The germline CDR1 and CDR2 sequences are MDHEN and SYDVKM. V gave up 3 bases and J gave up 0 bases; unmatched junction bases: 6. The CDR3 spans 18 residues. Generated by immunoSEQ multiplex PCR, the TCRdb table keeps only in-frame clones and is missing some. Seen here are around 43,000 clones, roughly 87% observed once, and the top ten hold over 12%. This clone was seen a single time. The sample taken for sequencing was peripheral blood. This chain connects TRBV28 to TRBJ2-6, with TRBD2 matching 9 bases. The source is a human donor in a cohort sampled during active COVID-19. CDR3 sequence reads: CASSFSSGVISGANVLTF. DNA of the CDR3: TGTGCCAGCAGTTTTTCTAGCGGGGTGATCTCTGGGGCCAACGTCCTGACTTTC.